The source of this T cell receptor (beta chain) is a study of cytomegalovirus exposure and HLA in healthy donors. Turning to the study itself: An early release of data contained tens of millions of unique TCRs, which came from HLA-typed donors.

Nominally healthy donors provided the samples, though records likely missed some immune exposures. The PCR ran on 60 Vbeta and 13 Jbeta primers. Data came from immunoSEQ multiplex PCR; TCRdb stores just in-frame clones and leaves some out. The sample has 130,000 to 150,000 clones; roughly 80% are singletons. What was sequenced was PBMCs. The clonotype originates from a man aged 35 to 55 in good health and CMV-seronegative.

The chain's CDR3 is CASSPAGKYTDTQYF. CDR3 bases: TGCGCCAGCAGCCCAGCGGGGAAATACACAGATACGCAGTATTTT. This sequence joins TRBV5-1 and TRBJ2-3; TRBD2 agrees at 7 bases. V trimming: 4 bases; J trimming: 2 bases; junction bases outside the gene matches: 7. Germline CDR1 is SGHRS and CDR2 is YFSETQ. The CDR3 sequence is 15 residues long. Full variable domain (outside the CDR3, taken from reference TRBV5-1 and TRBJ2-3): KAGVTQTPRYLIKTRGQQVTLSCSPISGHRSVSWYQQTPGQGLQFLFEYFSETQRNKGNFPGRFSGRQFSNSRSEMNVSTLELGDSALYLCASSPAGKYTDTQYFGPGTRLTVL.